This TCR beta chain originates from a study of PD-1 blockade in classical Hodgkin lymphoma. CDR1 and CDR2 (germline): SGHRS, YFSETQ. Trimming took 5 bases from V and 1 from J, leaving 9 bases between them. CDR3 length equals 13 residues. On this clone: The antigen is undetermined.

Overall study results and limits: Patients who initiated nivolumab within 1 year of ASCT were excluded.

Sequenced by immunoSEQ multiplex PCR; TCRdb stores in-frame clones only, minus some. The profile shows approximately 90,000 clones, around 90% of them singletons. Relapse after autologous stem cell transplantation occurred in every patient, and brentuximab vedotin exposure varied. This clonotype originated in a human donor with classical Hodgkin lymphoma. Sample: peripheral blood mononuclear cells (PBMCs), taken before the second cycle of nivolumab. This chain joins TRBV5-1 and TRBJ2-5, with no clear D. The CDR3 reads CASRGGPQETQYF. CDR3 bases: TGCGCCAGCAGAGGTGGCCCCCAAGAGACCCAGTACTTC.